The clone carrying this T cell receptor beta chain was counted between two and nine times. The antigen remains unidentified. The data are from a study of identical twins' blood T cells. Study-level background: Approximately 50 million reads covered about 6 alpha-chain and about 6 beta-chain libraries.

TCRdb ran MiXCR on the 5' RACE reads and lists one entry per CDR3 protein. The repertoire holds 300,000 to 400,000 distinct CDR3 sequences, with about 28% as singletons. General study points: Twins shared more top CDR3 clonotypes than unrelated donors did. Out-of-frame TCRbeta clonotypes reportedly had markedly more similar V usage in twins than unrelated donors.

The CDR3 contains 15 residues. With 6 bases clipped from V and 3 bases from J, the junction kept 11 bases outside the gene matches. CDR1 is SQVTM and CDR2 is ANQGSEA in the germline V gene. Six healthy women, forming three identical twin pairs, donated samples. The sequencing sample was made of PBMCs. The TCR was taken from a woman between 18 and 55 years old in good health. The V gene is TRBV29-1, the J gene TRBJ1-1; 9 positions match TRBD1. The CDR3 DNA reads TGCAGCGTATACAGGGGGCGTCGAGCCGACACTGAAGCTTTCTTT. Translating it yields CSVYRGRRADTEAFF.